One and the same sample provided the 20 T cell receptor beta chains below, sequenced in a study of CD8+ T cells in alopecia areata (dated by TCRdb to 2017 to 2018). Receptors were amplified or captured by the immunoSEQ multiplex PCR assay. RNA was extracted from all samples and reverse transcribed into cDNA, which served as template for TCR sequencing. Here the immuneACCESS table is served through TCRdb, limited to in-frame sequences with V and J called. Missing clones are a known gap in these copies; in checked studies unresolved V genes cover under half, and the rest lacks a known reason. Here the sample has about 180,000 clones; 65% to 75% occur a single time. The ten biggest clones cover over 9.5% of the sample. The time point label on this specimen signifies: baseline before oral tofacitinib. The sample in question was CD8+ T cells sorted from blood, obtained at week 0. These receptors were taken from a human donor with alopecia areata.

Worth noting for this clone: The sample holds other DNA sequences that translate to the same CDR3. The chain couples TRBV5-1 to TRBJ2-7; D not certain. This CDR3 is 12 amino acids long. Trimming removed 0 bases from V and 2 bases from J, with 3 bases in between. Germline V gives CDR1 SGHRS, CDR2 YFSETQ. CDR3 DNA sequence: TGCGCCAGCAGCTTGGGCGCCTACGAGCAGTACTTC. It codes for CASSLGAYEQYF.

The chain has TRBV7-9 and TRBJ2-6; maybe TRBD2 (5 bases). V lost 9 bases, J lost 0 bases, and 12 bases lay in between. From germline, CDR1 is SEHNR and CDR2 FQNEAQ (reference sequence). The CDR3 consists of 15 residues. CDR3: CASGLGSSGANVLTF. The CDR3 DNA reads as TGTGCCAGTGGACTGGGGAGCTCTGGGGCCAACGTCCTGACTTTC.

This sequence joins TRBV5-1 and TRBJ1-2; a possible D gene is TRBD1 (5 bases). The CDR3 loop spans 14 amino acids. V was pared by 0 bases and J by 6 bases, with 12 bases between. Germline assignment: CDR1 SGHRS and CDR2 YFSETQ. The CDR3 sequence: CASSLESGRDGYTF. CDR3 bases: TGCGCCAGCAGCTTGGAATCAGGGAGGGATGGCTACACCTTC. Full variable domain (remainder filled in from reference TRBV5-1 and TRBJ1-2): KAGVTQTPRYLIKTRGQQVTLSCSPISGHRSVSWYQQTPGQGLQFLFEYFSETQRNKGNFPGRFSGRQFSNSRSEMNVSTLELGDSALYLCASSLESGRDGYTFGSGTRLTVV.

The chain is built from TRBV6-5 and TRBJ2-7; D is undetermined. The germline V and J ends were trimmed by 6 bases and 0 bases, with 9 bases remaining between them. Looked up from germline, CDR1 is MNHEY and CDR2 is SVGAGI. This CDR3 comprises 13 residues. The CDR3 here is CASSQVSSYEQYF. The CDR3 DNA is TGTGCCAGCAGCCAAGTCTCCTCCTACGAGCAGTACTTC.

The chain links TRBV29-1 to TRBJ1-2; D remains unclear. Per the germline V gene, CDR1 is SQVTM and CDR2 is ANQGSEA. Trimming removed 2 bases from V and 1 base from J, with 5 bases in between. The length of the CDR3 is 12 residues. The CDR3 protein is CSVERDNYGYTF. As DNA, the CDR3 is TGCAGCGTTGAAAGGGATAACTATGGCTACACCTTC.

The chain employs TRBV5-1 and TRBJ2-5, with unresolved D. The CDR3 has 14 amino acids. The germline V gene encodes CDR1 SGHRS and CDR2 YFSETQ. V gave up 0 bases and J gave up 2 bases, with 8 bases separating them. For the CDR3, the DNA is TGCGCCAGCAGCTTGGCATCAGGTCAAGAGACCCAGTACTTC. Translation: CASSLASGQETQYF.

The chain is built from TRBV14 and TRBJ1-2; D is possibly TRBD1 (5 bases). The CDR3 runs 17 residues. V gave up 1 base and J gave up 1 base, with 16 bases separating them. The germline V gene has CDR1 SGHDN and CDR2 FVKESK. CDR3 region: CASSQGPGTRINYGYTF. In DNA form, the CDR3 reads TGTGCCAGCAGCCAAGGGCCCGGGACGAGAATTAACTATGGCTACACCTTC. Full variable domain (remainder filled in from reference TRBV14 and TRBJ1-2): EAGVTQFPSHSVIEKGQTVTLRCDPISGHDNLYWYRRVMGKEIKFLLHFVKESKQDESGMPNNRFLAERTGGTYSTLKVQPAELEDSGVYFCASSQGPGTRINYGYTFGSGTRLTVV.

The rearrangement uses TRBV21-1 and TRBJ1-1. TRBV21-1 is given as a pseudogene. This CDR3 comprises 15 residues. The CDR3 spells CASSKEIREITEAFF. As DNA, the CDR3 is TGTGCCAGCAGCAAAGAAATAAGGGAAATAACTGAAGCTTTCTTT.

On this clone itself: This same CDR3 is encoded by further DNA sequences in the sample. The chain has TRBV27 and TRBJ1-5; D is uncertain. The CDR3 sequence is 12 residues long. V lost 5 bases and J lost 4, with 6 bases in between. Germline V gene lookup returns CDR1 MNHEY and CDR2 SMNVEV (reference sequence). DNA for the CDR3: TGTGCCAGCAGTCCCCTGAATCAGCCCCAGCATTTT. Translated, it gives CASSPLNQPQHF.

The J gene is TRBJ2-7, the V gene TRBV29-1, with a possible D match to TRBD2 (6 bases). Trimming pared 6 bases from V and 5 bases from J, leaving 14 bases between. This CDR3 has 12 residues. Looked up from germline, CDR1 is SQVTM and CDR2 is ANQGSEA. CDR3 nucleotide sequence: TGCAGCGTCGCCACCGGGACTCACGAGCAGTACTTC. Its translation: CSVATGTHEQYF.

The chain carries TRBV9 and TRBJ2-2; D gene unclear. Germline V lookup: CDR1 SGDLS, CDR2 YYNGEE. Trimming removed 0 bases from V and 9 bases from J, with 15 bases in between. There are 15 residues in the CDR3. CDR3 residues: CASSVGPSRVRELFF. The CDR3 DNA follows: TGTGCCAGCAGCGTAGGACCCTCAAGGGTGAGGGAGCTGTTTTTT.

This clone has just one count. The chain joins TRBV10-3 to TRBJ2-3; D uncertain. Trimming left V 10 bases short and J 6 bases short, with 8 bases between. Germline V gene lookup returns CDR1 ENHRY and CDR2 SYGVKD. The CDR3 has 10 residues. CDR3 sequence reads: CATMGDTQYF. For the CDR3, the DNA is TGTGCCACCATGGGGGATACGCAGTATTTT.

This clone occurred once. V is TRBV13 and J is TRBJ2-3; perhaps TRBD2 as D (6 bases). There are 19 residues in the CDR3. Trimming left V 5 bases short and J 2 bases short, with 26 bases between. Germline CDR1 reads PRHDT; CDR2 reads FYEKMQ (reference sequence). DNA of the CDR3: TGTGCCAGCAGCCTAATGGTCCCCAGCAGGAGGGGTACCACAGATACGCAGTATTTT. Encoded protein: CASSLMVPSRRGTTDTQYF.

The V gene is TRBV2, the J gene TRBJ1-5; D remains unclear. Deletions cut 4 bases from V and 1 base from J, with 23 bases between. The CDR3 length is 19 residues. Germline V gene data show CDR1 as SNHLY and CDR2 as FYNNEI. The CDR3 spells CASSVPETGPVTSNQPQHF. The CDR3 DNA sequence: TGTGCCAGCAGTGTCCCCGAGACCGGACCTGTTACGAGCAATCAGCCCCAGCATTTT.

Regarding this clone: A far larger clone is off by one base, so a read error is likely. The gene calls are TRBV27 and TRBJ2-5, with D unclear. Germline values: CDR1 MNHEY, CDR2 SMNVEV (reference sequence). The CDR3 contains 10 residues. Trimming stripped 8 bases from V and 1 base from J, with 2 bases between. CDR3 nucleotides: TGTGCCAGCGGCCAAGAGACCCAGTACTTC. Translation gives CASGQETQYF.

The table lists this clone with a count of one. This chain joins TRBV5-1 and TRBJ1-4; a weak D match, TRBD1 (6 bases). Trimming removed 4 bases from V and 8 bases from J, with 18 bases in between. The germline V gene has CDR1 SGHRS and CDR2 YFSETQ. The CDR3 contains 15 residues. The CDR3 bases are TGCGCCAGCAGCCCCGAAACAGGGCTATCGGAAAAACTGTTTTTT. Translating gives CASSPETGLSEKLFF.

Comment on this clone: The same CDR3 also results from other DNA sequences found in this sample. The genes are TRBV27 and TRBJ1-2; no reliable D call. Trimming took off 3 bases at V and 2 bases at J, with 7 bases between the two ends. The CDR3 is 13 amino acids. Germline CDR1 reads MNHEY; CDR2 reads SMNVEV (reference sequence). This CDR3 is CASSFGGNYGYTF. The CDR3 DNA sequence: TGTGCCAGCAGTTTTGGAGGAAACTATGGCTACACCTTC.

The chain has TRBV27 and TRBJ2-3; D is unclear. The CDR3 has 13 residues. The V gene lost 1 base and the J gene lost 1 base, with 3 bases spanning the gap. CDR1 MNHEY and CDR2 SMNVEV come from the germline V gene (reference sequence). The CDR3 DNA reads TGTGCCAGCAGTTTATTTGGCACAGATACGCAGTATTTT. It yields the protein CASSLFGTDTQYF.

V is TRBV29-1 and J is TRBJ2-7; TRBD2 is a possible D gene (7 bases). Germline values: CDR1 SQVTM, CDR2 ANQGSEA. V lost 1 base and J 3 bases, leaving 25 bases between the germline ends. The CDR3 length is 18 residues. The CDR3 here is CSVEGPVGGQGLNYEQYF. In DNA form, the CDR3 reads TGCAGCGTTGAAGGTCCCGTCGGGGGGCAGGGCCTAAACTACGAGCAGTACTTC.

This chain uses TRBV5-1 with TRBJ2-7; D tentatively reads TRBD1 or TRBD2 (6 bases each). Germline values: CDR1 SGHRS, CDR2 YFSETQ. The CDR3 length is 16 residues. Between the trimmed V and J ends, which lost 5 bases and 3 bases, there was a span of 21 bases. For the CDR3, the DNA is TGCGCCAGCAGGAGAGTCCGAGGGGGGCGCATCTACGAGCAGTACTTC. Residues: CASRRVRGGRIYEQYF.